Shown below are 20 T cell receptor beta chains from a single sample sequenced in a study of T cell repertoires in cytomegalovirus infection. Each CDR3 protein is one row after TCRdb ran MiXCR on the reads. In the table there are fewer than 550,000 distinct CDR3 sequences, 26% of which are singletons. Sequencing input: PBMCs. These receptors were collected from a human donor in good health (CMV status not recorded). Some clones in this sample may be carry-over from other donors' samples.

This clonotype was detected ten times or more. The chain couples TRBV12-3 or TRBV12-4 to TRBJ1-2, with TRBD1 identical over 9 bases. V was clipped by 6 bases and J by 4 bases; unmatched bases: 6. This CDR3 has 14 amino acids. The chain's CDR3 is CASSPGQGTYGYTF. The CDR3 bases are TGTGCCAGCAGCCCCGGACAGGGGACCTATGGCTACACCTTC.

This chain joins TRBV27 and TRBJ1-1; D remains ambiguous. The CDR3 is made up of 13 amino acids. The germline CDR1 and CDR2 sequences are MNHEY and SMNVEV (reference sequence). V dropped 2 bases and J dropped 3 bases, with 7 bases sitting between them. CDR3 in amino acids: CASSLQAYTEAFF. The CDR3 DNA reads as TGTGCCAGCAGTTTACAGGCTTACACTGAAGCTTTCTTT.

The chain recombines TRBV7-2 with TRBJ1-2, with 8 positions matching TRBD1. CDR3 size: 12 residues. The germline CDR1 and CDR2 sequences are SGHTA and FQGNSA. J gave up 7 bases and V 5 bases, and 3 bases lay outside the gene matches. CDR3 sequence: CASSRTGLGYTF. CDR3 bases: TGTGCCAGCAGCCGGACAGGGCTTGGCTACACCTTC.

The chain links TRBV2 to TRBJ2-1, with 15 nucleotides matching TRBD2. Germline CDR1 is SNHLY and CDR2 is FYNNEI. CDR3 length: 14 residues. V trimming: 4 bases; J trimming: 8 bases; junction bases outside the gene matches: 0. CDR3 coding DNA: TGTGCCAGCAGTGGGACTAGCGGGAGGGATGAGCAGTTCTTC. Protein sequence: CASSGTSGRDEQFF.

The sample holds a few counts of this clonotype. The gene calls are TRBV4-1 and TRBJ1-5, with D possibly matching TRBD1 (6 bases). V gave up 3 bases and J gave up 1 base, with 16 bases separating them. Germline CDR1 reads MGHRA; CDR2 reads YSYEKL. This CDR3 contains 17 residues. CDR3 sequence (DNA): TGCGCCAGCAGCCATGGGGGCAGGGGACGGAGCAATCAGCCCCAGCATTTT. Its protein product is CASSHGGRGRSNQPQHF.

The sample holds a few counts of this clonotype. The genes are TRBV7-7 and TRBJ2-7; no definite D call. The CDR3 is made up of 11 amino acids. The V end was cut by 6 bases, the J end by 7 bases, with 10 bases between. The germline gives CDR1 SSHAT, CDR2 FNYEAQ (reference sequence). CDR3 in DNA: TGTGCCAGCAGACGACCCGATGAGCAGTACTTC. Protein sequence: CASRRPDEQYF.

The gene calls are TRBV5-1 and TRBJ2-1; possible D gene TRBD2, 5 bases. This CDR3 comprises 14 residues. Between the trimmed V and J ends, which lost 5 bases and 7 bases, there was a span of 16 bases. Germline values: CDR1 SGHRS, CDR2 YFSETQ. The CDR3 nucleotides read TGCGCCAGCAGAGCGCTCGGCCCGGGGAATGAGCAGTTCTTC. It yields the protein CASRALGPGNEQFF.

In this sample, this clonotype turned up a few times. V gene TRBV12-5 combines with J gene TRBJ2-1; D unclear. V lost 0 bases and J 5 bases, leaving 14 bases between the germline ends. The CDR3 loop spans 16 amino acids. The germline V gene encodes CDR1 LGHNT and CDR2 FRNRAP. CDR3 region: CASGLVFQAEDNEQFF. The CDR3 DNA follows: TGTGCTAGTGGTTTGGTATTTCAAGCCGAGGACAATGAGCAGTTCTTC.

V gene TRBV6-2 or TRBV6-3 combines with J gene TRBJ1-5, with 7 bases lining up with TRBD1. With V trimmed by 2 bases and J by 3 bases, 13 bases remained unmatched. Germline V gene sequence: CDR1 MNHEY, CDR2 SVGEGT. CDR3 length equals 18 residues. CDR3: CASSYGNRGRAINQPQHF. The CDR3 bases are TGTGCCAGCAGTTACGGAAACAGGGGCCGTGCTATCAATCAGCCCCAGCATTTT.

The CDR3 coding sequence is TGTGCCAGCAGCTGGGAAAGGGGGAATCAGCCCCAGCATTTT. Translating gives CASSWERGNQPQHF. The chain uses TRBV2 and TRBJ1-5; maybe TRBD1 (6 bases). In germline, CDR1 is SNHLY, CDR2 FYNNEI. Trimming took off 6 bases at V and 4 bases at J, with 13 bases between the two ends. CDR3 size: 14 residues.

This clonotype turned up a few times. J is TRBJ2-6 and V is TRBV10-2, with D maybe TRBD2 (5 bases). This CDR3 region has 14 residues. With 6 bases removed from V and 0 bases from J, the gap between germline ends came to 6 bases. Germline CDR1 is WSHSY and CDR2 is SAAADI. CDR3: CASSGNSGANVLTF. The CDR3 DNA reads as TGCGCCAGCAGCGGGAACTCTGGGGCCAACGTCCTGACTTTC.

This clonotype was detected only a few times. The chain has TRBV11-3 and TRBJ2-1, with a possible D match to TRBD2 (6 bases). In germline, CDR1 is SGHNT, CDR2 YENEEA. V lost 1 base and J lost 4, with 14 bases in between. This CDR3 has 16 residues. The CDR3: CASSLVLAEGYNEQFF. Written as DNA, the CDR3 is TGTGCCAGCAGCTTAGTCCTCGCGGAGGGGTACAATGAGCAGTTCTTC.

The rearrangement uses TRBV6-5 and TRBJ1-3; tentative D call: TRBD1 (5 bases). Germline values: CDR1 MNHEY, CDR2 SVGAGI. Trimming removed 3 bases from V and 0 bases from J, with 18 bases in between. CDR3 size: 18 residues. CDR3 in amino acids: CASSYSRLGRLSGNTIYF. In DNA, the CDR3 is TGTGCCAGCAGTTATTCCCGTCTGGGACGACTCTCTGGAAACACCATATATTTT.

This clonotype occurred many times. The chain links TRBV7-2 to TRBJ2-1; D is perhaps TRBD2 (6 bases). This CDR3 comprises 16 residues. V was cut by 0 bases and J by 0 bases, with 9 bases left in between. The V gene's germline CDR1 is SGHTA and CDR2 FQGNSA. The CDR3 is CASSLAPGSSYNEQFF. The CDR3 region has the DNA TGTGCCAGCAGCTTAGCGCCCGGGAGCTCCTACAATGAGCAGTTCTTC.

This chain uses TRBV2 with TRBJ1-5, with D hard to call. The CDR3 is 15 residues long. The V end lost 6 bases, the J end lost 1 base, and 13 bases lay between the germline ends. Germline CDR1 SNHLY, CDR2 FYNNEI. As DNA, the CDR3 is TGTGCCAGCAGCGCAGGCCCTTCGAGCAATCAGCCCCAGCATTTT. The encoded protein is CASSAGPSSNQPQHF.

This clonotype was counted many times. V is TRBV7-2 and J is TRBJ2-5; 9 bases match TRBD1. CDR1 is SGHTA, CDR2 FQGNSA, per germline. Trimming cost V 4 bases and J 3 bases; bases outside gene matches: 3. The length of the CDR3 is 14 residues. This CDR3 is CASSSRDREETQYF. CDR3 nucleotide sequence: TGTGCCAGCAGCTCCCGGGACAGGGAAGAGACCCAGTACTTC.

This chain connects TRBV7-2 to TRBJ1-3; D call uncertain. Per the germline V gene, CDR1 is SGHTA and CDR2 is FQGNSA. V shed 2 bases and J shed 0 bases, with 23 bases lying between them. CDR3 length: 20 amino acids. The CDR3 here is CASSLFGLAGGFNSGNTIYF. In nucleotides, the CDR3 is TGTGCCAGCAGCTTATTCGGTTTGGCGGGCGGGTTCAACTCTGGAAACACCATATATTTT.

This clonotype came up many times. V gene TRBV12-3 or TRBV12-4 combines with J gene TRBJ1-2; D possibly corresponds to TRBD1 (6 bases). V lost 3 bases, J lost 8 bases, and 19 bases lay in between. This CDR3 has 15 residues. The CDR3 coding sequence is TGTGCCAGCAGTTTTAGCCTCGGACGGGGGGGCGGCTACACCTTC. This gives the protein CASSFSLGRGGGYTF.

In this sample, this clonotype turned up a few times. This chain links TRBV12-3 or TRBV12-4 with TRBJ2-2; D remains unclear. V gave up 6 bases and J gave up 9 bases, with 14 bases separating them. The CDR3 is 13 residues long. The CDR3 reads CASSLGRSRELFF. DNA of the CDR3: TGTGCCAGCAGCCTAGGAAGGAGCCGGGAGCTGTTTTTT.

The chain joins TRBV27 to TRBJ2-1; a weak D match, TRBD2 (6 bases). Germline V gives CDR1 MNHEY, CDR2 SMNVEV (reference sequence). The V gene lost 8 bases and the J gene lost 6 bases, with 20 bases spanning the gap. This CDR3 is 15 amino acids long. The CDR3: CASRRSGSLGNEQFF. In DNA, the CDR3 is TGTGCCAGCCGACGCTCCGGGAGCTTGGGCAATGAGCAGTTCTTC.